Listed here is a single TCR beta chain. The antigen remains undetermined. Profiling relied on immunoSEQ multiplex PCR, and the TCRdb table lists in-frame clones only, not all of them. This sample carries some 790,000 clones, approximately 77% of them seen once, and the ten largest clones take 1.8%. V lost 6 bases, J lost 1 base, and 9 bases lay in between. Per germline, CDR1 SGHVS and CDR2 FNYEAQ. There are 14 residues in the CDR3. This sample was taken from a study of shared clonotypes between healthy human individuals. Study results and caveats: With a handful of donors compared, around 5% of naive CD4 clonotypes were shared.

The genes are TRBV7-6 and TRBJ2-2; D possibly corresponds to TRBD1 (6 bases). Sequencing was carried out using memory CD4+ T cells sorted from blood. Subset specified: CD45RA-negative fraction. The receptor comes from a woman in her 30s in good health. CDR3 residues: CASRRGQNTGELFF. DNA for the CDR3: TGTGCCAGCAGAAGGGGACAGAACACCGGGGAGCTGTTTTTT.